This T cell receptor (beta chain) stems from a study of cytomegalovirus exposure and HLA in healthy donors. Study-level results: The study designated 150 to 200 TCR beta chains cytomegalovirus-associated. Subsequent analysis revealed that first-cohort TCR clusters tended to co-occur in the approximately 120 validation repertoires.

Assay used: immunoSEQ multiplex PCR; TCRdb lists only in-frame clones, some missing. This sample has more than 250,000 clones, with less than 95% found just once. The V and J ends lost 3 bases and 3 bases respectively, with 11 bases between them. CDR3 size: 14 residues. From germline, CDR1 is KGHSH and CDR2 LQKENI. A word on this clone: Its antigen is undetermined.

The chain recombines TRBV18 with TRBJ2-5; D is ambiguous. The source is a young woman in good health and CMV-seronegative. Material: PBMCs. In nucleotides, the CDR3 is TGTGCCAGCTCACCCTGGCACTCGGAAGAGACCCAGTACTTC. Its protein is CASSPWHSEETQYF.